What follows are 3 T cell receptor beta chains derived from one specimen sequenced in a study of shared clonotypes between healthy human individuals. Sequencing was performed with immunoSEQ multiplex PCR; in TCRdb, only in-frame clones are kept and a portion is missing. Among about 650,000 clones, over 95% were seen once, and the ten largest hold 0.11%. CD45RO-negative, CCR7-selected cells formed the naive CD8 fraction, which excluded terminally differentiated effector memory CD45RA+ cells. Input material: naive CD8+ T cells sorted from blood. The receptors originated from a young woman in good health.

The genes are TRBV1 and TRBJ1-4. TRBV1 corresponds to a pseudogene. The length of the CDR3 is 13 residues. The CDR3 nucleotides read TGCACCAGCAGCCAAGAGGTGACCCAAAAACTGTTTTTT. Translated, it gives CTSSQEVTQKLFF.

The rearrangement uses TRBV29-1 and TRBJ2-1, with TRBD2 identical over 10 bases. In germline, CDR1 is SQVTM, CDR2 ANQGSEA. The CDR3 sequence is 14 residues long. After removal of 7 bases from V and 5 bases from J, the junction contained 8 bases not matched to a gene. The CDR3 bases are TGCAGCGCGATGGGGACTAGCGAGAACAATGAGCAGTTCTTC. This sequence encodes CSAMGTSENNEQFF.

The chain recombines TRBV4-1 with TRBJ1-5, with 7 bases lining up with TRBD1. The CDR3 is 13 residues long. From germline, CDR1 is MGHRA and CDR2 YSYEKL. V lost 4 bases to trimming and J lost 5 bases; unmatched junction nucleotides: 2. CDR3 nucleotides: TGCGCCAGCAGCCGGACAGGCGATCAGCCCCAGCATTTT. Its protein product is CASSRTGDQPQHF.